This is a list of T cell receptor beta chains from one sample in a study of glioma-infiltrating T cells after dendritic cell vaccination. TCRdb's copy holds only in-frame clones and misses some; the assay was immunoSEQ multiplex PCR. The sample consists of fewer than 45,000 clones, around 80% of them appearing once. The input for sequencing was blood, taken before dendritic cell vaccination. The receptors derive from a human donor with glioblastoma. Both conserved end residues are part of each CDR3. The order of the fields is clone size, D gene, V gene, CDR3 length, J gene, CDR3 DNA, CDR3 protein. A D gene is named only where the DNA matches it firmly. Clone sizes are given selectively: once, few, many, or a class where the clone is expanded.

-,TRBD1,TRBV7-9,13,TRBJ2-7,TGTGCCAGCAGCCCCCGGACAGGGGACGAGCAGTACTTC,CASSPRTGDEQYF
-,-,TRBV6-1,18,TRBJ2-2,TGTGCCAGCAGTGAACCAGTTTTGGGCAGGGGATTGGTCGGGGAGCTGTTTTTT,CASSEPVLGRGLVGELFF
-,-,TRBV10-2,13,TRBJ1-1,TGCGCCAGCAGTGAAACGAGGGACACTGAAGCTTTCTTT,CASSETRDTEAFF
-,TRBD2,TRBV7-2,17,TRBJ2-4,TGTGCCAGCAGCCCCAGCCATCCCGGGACTAGCGGGGGGGCTCAGTACTTC,CASSPSHPGTSGGAQYF
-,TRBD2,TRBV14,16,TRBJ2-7,TGTGCCAGCAGCCAAGGGTCGGGGGGTCCTACCTACGAGCAGTACTTC,CASSQGSGGPTYEQYF
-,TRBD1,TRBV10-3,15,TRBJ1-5,TGTGCCATCAGTTCCGGGACAGGAAACAATCAGCCCCAGCATTTT,CAISSGTGNNQPQHF
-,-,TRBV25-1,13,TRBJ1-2,TGTGCCAGCAGTGAATCCGGGGGGCATGGCTACACCTTC,CASSESGGHGYTF
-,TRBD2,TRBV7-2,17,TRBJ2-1,TGTGCCAGCAGCTTATGGACTAGCGGGGGGCCTCAGTCTGAGCAGTTCTTC,CASSLWTSGGPQSEQFF
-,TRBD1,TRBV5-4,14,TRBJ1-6,TGTGCCAGCAGCCGGGGACAGGGAGGTTCACCCCTCCACTTT,CASSRGQGGSPLHF
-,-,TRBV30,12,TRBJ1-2,TGTGCCTGGAGCCACGGTCGTCATGGCTACACCTTC,CAWSHGRHGYTF
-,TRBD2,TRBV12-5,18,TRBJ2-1,TGTGCTAGTGGTTTCCGGACTAGCGGGGGGGCCGGTTTCACTGAGCAGTTCTTC,CASGFRTSGGAGFTEQFF
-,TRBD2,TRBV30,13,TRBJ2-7,TGTGCCTGGAGTGTAGAAGCGGGGTACGAGCAGTACTTC,CAWSVEAGYEQYF
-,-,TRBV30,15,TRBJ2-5,TGTGCCTGGAGTGTATCCGGGGGGCGGGGGGAGACCCAGTACTTC,CAWSVSGGRGETQYF
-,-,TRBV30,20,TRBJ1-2,TGTGCCTGGAGTGTACGGATTAAAATCTTGCTGTGGCTGGGGCACTATGGCTACACCTTC,CAWSVRIKILLWLGHYGYTF
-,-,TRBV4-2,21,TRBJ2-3,TGTGCCAGCAGCCAAGAGGGCTCTTTAGGCAGGGGTCCCAGAAGCACAGATACGCAGTATTTT,CASSQEGSLGRGPRSTDTQYF
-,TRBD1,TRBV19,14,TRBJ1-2,TGTGCCAGTAGCCCGGGACAGAATAACTATGGCTACACCTTC,CASSPGQNNYGYTF
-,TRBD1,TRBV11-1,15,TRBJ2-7,TGTGCCAGCAGCCTAAGGGACAGCTCGCCCCACGAGCAGTACTTC,CASSLRDSSPHEQYF
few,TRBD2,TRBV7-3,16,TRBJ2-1,TGTGCCAGCAGCGCCCGCAGCGGGGGGCGGCTTAATGAGCAGTTCTTC,CASSARSGGRLNEQFF
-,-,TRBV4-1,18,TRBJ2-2,TGCGCCAGCAGCCTCACACCCGGGACCAACGGGGGCACCGGGGAGCTGTTTTTT,CASSLTPGTNGGTGELFF
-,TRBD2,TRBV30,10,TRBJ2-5,TGTGCCTGGAGCGGGGGGGAGCAGTACTTC,CAWSGGEQYF
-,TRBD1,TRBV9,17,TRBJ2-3,TGTGCCAGCAGCGTCCCCGGGACAGGGAGCGTTGCAGATACGCAGTATTTT,CASSVPGTGSVADTQYF
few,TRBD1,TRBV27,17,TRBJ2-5,TGTGCCAGCAGTTTATTTACAACCACAGGGGGACTGGAGACCCAGTACTTC,CASSLFTTTGGLETQYF
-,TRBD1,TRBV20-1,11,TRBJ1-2,TGCAGTGCCCAGGGGGTGGTTGGCTACACCTTC,CSAQGVVGYTF
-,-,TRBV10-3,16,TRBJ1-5,TGTGCCATCAGTGAAGACCGAGGAAGAAGCAATCAGCCCCAGCATTTT,CAISEDRGRSNQPQHF
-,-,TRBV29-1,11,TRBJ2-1,TGCAGCGTTGAATTCTTAAATGAGCAGTTCTTC,CSVEFLNEQFF
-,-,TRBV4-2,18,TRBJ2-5,TGTGCCAGCAGCCCGACGGACCGAGGACTCCTGTACCAAGAGACCCAGTACTTC,CASSPTDRGLLYQETQYF
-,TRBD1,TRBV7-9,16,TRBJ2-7,TGTGCCAGCAGCTTAGTCCAGACAGGGTCGTCCTACGAGCAGTACTTC,CASSLVQTGSSYEQYF
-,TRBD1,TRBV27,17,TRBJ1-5,TGTGCCAGTAGTCATGTCGGGACAGGGCGACTTAATCAGCCCCAGCATTTT,CASSHVGTGRLNQPQHF
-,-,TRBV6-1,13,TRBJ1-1,TGTGCCAGCAGTGAAACAGGGAACACTGAAGCTTTCTTT,CASSETGNTEAFF
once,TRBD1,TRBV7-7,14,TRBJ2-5,TGTGCTAGCAGCCCCCGGACAGGGAGTTCTGAGCAGTACTTC,CASSPRTGSSEQYF
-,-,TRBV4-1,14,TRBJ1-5,TGCGCCAGCAGCCAACCAGGGTTTAGCCAGCCCCAGCATTTT,CASSQPGFSQPQHF
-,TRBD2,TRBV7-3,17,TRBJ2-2,TGTGCCAGCAGTTCCCCTGGACTAGCGGGGAACACCGGGGAGCTGTTTTTT,CASSSPGLAGNTGELFF
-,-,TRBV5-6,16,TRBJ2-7,TGTGCCAGCAGCTTGGTGGTAGAGATGAGCTCCTACGAGCAGTACTTC,CASSLVVEMSSYEQYF
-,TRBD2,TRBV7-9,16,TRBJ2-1,TGTGCCAGCAGCCCTAGCGGGGGGGCATACTACAATGAGCAGTTCTTC,CASSPSGGAYYNEQFF
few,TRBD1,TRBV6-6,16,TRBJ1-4,TGTGCCAGCAGCCATCCACCGGGACAGCAAAATGAAAAACTGTTTTTT,CASSHPPGQQNEKLFF
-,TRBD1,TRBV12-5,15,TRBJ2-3,TGTGCCTCGAACGCCGGGACAGTGATCACAGATACGCAGTATTTT,CASNAGTVITDTQYF
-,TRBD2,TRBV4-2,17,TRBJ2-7,TGTGCCAGCAGCCAAGAGTTTAGCGGGGGGGCTGGTTTCGAGCAGTACTTC,CASSQEFSGGAGFEQYF
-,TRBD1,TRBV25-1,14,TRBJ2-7,TGTGCCAGCAGTGGGACAGGGGGAAGCCACGAGCAGTACTTC,CASSGTGGSHEQYF
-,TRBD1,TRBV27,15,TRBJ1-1,TGTGCCAGCAGTTGGGACAGGGGCCCGAACACTGAAGCTTTCTTT,CASSWDRGPNTEAFF
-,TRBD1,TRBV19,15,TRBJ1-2,TGTGCCAGTAGTTTCGGACAGGCAACTAACTATGGCTACACCTTC,CASSFGQATNYGYTF
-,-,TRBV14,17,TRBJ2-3,TGTGCCAGCAGCCAACCCCCACAGGGTCCTAGCACAGATACGCAGTATTTT,CASSQPPQGPSTDTQYF
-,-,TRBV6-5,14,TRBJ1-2,TGTGCCAGCAGTTACAGGACAGCCAAATATGGCTACACCTTC,CASSYRTAKYGYTF
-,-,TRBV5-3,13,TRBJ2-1,TGTGCCAGAAGCTTGTCCGGAGGAAATGAGCAGTTCTTC,CARSLSGGNEQFF
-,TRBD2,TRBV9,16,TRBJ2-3,TGTGCCAGCAGCGCCTTTAGCGGGCATAGCACAGATACGCAGTATTTT,CASSAFSGHSTDTQYF
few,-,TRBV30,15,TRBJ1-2,TGTGCCTGGAGTGAGAGGAGGTTGCAGCGCTATGGCTACACCTTC,CAWSERRLQRYGYTF
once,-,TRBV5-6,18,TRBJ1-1,-,CASSFLWAQHSVNTEAFF
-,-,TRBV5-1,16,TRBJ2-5,TGCGCCAGCAGCTTGGCCCGGGGGGCCGAACAAGAGACCCAGTACTTC,CASSLARGAEQETQYF
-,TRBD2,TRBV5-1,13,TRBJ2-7,TGCGCCAGCAGCCCCGGGGGGAACTACGAGCAGTACTTC,CASSPGGNYEQYF
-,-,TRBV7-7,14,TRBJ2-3,TGTGCTAGCAGCCCTGGACAGGAGGGGAATACGCAGTATTTT,CASSPGQEGNTQYF
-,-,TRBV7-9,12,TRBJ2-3,TGTGCCAGCAGCTTCTGGGCGGATACGCAGTATTTT,CASSFWADTQYF
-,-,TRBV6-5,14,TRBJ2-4,TGTGCCAGCAGCCTAAACGGGGGAGGAAACATTCAGTACTTC,CASSLNGGGNIQYF
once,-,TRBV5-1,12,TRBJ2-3,TGCGCCAGCAGCTTGGGGTCCGGTACGCAGTATTTT,CASSLGSGTQYF
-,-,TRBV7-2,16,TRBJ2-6,TGTGCCAGCAGCCTCCACAGGAACTCTGGGGCCAACGTCCTGACTTTC,CASSLHRNSGANVLTF
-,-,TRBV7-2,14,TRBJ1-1,TGTGCCAGCAGCTTAAGTTCTATGTACACTGAAGCTTTCTTT,CASSLSSMYTEAFF
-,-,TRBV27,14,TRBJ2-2,TGTGCCAGCATGGGCAGGGTCACCACCGGGGAGCTGTTTTTT,CASMGRVTTGELFF
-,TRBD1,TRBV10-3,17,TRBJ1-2,TGTGCCATCAGTGAGTCGACCCAGGGGGCGGATCAAAATGGCTACACCTTC,CAISESTQGADQNGYTF
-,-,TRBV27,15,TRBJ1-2,TGTGCCAGCAGTTTAAGAGGAGCCGGTAACTATGGCTACACCTTC,CASSLRGAGNYGYTF
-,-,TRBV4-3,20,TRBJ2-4,TGCGCCAGCAGCCAAGAAAGAGGGGGGGGGAGGGGACGGTCCAAAAACATTCAGTACTTC,CASSQERGGGRGRSKNIQYF
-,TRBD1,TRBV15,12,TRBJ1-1,TGTGCCACCAGCAGGGGTGGGACAGAGGCTTTCTTT,CATSRGGTEAFF
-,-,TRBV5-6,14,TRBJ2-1,TGTGCCAGCAGCTCACAGAGCCCCTACAATGAGCAGTTCTTC,CASSSQSPYNEQFF